Sequencing of this T cell receptor (beta chain) was carried out in a study of blood T cell repertoires in COVID-19. The method was immunoSEQ multiplex PCR; TCRdb's version includes in-frame clones alone and lacks a portion of them. In the table there are some 230,000 clones, approximately 90% of which are singletons. Patients from Seattle were sampled longitudinally, starting during active infection. The V segment lost 5 bases and the J segment 4 bases; nucleotides outside the gene matches: 5. CDR3 length: 15 residues. Germline CDR1 and CDR2: SGHDT and YYEEEE. The sample comprised peripheral blood. The chain employs TRBV5-6 and TRBJ2-2; 10 nucleotides match TRBD2. This TCR derives from a woman in her forties or fifties with COVID-19, enrolled during active disease. The CDR3 DNA follows: TGTGCCAGCAGTTTAGCGGGGGGCCTCACCGGGGAGCTGTTTTTT. It is translated as CASSLAGGLTGELFF.